The source of this TCR beta chain is a study of cytomegalovirus exposure and HLA in healthy donors. Study overall: The approximately 110 validation repertoires used a platform that matched the one used for the 600 to 750 first-cohort repertoires, as a later analysis reported.

General study findings and limits: Under in vitro conditions, three CMV-associated chains were confirmed as specific for CMV antigens. According to a subsequent analysis, TCR clusters identified in the first cohort showed a tendency to co-occur across the 120 validation repertoires.

Libraries were prepared by immunoSEQ multiplex PCR; TCRdb keeps only in-frame clonotypes and omits some of them. The sample has approximately 140,000 clones, around nine tenths seen once. As concerns this clone: Its specificity is unknown.

Germline trimming cut 3 bases from V and 0 bases from J; bases unmatched to any gene: 4. From germline, CDR1 is SGDLS and CDR2 YYNGEE. The CDR3 is made up of 15 amino acids. Sequenced sample: PBMCs. The TCR originated in a man in his late teens or twenties in good health and CMV-seropositive. The rearrangement uses TRBV9 and TRBJ2-7, with TRBD1 identical over 9 bases. The CDR3 DNA sequence: TGTGCCAGCAGCGCCGGGACAGGGATCTCCTACGAGCAGTACTTC. This sequence encodes CASSAGTGISYEQYF.